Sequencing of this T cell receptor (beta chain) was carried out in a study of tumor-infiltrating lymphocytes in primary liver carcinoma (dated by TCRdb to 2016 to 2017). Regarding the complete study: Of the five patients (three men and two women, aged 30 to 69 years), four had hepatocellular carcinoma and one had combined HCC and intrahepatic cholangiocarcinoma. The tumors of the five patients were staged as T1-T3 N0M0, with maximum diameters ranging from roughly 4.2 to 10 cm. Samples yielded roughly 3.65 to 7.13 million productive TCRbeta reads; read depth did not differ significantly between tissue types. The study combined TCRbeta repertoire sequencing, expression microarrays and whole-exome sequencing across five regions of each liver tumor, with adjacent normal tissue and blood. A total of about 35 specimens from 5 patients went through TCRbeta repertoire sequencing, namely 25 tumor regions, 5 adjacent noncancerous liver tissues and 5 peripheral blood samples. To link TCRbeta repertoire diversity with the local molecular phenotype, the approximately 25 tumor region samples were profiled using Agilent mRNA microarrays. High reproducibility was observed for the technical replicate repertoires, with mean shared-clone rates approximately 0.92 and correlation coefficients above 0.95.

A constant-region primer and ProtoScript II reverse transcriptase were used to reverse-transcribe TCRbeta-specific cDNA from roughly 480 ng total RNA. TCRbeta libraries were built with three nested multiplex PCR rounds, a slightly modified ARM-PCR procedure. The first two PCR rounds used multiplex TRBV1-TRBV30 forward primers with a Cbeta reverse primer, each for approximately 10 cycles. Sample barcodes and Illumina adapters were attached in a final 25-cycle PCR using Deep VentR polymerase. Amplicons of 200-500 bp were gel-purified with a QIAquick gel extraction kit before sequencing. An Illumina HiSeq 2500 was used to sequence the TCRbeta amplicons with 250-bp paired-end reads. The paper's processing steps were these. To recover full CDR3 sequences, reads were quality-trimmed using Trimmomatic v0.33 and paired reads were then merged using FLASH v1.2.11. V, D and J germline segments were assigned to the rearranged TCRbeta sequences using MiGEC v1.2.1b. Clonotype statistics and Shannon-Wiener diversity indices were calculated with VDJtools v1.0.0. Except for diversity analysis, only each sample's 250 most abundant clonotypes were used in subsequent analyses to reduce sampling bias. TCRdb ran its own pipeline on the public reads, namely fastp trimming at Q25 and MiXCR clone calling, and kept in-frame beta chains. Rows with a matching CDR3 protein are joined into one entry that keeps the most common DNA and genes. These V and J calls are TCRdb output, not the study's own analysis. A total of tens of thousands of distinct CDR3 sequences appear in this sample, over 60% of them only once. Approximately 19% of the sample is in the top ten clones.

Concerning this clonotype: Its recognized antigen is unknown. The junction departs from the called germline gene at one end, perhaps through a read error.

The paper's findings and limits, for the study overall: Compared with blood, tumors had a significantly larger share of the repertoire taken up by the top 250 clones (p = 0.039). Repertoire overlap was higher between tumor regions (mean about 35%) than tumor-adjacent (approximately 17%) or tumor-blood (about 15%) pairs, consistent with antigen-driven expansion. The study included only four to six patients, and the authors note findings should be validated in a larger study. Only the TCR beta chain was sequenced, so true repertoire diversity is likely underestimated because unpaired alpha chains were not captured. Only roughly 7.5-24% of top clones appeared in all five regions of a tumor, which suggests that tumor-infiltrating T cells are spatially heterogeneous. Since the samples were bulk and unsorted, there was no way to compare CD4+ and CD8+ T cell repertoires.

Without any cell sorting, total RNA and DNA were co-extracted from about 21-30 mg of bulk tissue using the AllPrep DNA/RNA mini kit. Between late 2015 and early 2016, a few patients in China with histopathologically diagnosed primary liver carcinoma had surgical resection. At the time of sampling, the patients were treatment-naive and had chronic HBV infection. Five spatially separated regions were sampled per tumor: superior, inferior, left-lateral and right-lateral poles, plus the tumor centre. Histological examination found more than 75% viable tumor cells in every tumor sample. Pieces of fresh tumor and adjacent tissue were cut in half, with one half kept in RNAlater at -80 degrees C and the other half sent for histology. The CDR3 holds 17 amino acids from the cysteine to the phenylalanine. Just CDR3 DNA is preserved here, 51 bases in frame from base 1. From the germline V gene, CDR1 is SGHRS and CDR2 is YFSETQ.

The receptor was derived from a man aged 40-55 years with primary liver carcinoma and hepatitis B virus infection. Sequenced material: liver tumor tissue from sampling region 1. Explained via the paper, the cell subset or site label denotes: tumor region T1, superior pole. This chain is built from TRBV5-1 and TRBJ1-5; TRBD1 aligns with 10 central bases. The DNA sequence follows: TGCGCCAGCTGCTGGGAACCGACCGGGACAGGGGATCAGCCCCAGCAGTTT. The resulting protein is CASCWEPTGTGDQPQQF.